The entry below gives a single T cell receptor (beta chain) sequence along with its context. The data stem from a study of primary melanoma T cells and metastatic recurrence. Clones were read by immunoSEQ multiplex PCR, and TCRdb kept only the in-frame ones, dropping some. The sample shows around 110 clones, more than 60% of them seen only once. The patients had surgically resected primary melanoma at risk of metastatic recurrence. The germline V and J ends were trimmed by 8 bases and 4 bases, with 11 bases remaining between them. The length of the CDR3 is 12 residues. The germline V gene has CDR1 MNHGY and CDR2 SAAAGT.

The TCR was taken from a human donor with melanoma. The gene calls are TRBV6-8 and TRBJ1-2; D ambiguous. Sample: melanoma tumor tissue. The CDR3 nucleotides are TGTGCCAGCGGTGCCTGGGCCTATGGCTACACCTTC. This codes for CASGAWAYGYTF.